This T cell receptor beta chain was observed in a study of identical twins. The study, taken as a whole, reports: For zero-insertion analyses, partial confounding could come from invariant MAIT and iNKT cells. Monozygotic twin pairs showed more out-of-frame TCR alpha sharing than models estimated.

Template switching added a universal primer binding site, and final cDNA carried unique molecular identifiers. TCRdb reprocessed the 5' RACE reads via MiXCR and lists one record per CDR3 protein. The data show approximately 530,000 distinct CDR3 sequences, around 22% seen once. Turning to this clonotype: As yet, its antigen is unknown.

CDR3 size: 13 residues. The V and J ends lost 5 bases and 10 bases respectively, with 17 bases between them. Germline V CDR1 and CDR2: SGHAT, FQNNGV. The same data also contributed to another study, on yellow fever vaccine responses in identical twins.

The V gene is TRBV11-2, the J gene TRBJ1-2; weak D call: TRBD1 (5 bases). The TCR comes from a woman aged 18-35 years in good health. Material: CD4+ T cells sorted from blood. The CDR3 is CASSADLVGDYTF. The CDR3 region has the DNA TGTGCCAGCAGCGCCGATCTTGTGGGGGACTACACCTTC.